The TCR beta chain described here comes from a study of human T cells and chemical hapten exposure. Overall study context: Patients got weekly scalp diphenylcyclopropenone doses over the approximately 24-week study. The patch tests put 0.01% DPC on the skin of the upper back and were read 6 days later. Whole-study findings and limits: The presence of alopecia in the donors means their immune response may differ from healthy people's. There was no change with DPC sensitization in TCRs above 1 in 1000 frequency.

On this clonotype itself: The antigen is not known.

CDR3 length: 17 amino acids. Germline CDR1 LGHNA, CDR2 YSLEER. The V end lost 1 base, the J end lost 7 bases, and 20 bases lay between the germline ends. Regarding time point: patch test 3, about 24 weeks after DPC sensitization. Sample treatment: therapeutic diphenylcyclopropenone sensitization with weekly scalp DPC. TCRdb independently ran MiXCR on the RACE reads; one entry per CDR3 protein. This table holds about 160,000 distinct CDR3 sequences, 25% to 35% found once. The source of this sequence is a woman under 30 with alopecia areata. Some clones in this sample may be carry-over from other donors' samples. The starting material was whole blood, obtained in connection with sensitization to the hapten diphenylcyclopropenone (DPC). V gene TRBV4-3 combines with J gene TRBJ2-1, with unresolved D. This CDR3 reads CASSQVVWGILGNEQFF. The DNA of the CDR3 is TGCGCCAGCAGCCAAGTCGTCTGGGGTATCCTGGGGAATGAGCAGTTCTTC.